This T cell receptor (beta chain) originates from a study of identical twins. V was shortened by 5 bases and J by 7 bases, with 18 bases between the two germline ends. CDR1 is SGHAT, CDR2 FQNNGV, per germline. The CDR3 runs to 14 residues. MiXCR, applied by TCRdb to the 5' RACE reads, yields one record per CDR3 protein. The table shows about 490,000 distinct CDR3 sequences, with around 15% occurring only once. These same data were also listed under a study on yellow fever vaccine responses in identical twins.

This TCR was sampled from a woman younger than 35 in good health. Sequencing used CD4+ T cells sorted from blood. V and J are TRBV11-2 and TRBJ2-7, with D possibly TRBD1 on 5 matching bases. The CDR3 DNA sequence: TGTGCCAGCAGCGTATCCCAGGGCATAGGAGAGCAGTACGTC. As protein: CASSVSQGIGEQYV.